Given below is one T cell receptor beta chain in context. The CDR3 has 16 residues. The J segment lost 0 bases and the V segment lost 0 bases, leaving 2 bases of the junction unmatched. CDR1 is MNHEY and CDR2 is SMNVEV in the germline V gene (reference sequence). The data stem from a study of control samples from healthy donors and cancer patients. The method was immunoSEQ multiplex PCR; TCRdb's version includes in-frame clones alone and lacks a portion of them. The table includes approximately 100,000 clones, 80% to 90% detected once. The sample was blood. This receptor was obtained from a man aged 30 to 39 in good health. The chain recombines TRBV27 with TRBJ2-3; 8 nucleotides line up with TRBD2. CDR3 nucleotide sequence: TGTGCCAGCAGTTTATCGGGGACTAGAAGCACAGATACGCAGTATTTT. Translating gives CASSLSGTRSTDTQYF.